The next 18 T cell receptor beta chains were all read from a single sample in a study of monozygotic twins with inflammatory bowel disease. Using the 5' RACE reads, TCRdb records one entry per CDR3 protein without DNA. The sample data list some 200,000 distinct CDR3 sequences. Specimen: blood. These receptor sequences come from a human donor with ulcerative colitis or Crohn's disease, or a healthy co-twin of an affected twin (not recorded which).

V gene TRBV28 combines with J gene TRBJ2-3; TCRdb outputs TRBD2, but without DNA this stays unchecked. This CDR3 has 16 amino acids. The germline V gene encodes CDR1 MDHEN and CDR2 SYDVKM. The CDR3 is CASIETSGRGPDTQYF.

The chain joins TRBV7-8 to TRBJ2-3; TCRdb outputs TRBD1, but without DNA this stays unchecked. The CDR3 sequence is 14 residues long. Germline V gives CDR1 SGHVS, CDR2 FQNEAQ. CDR3 amino acids: CASSLGPLTDTQYF.

This chain joins TRBV6-1 and TRBJ1-1. The CDR3 spans 15 residues. Germline CDR1 is MNHNS and CDR2 is SASEGT. This CDR3 reads CASSEAPIMNTEAFF.

The chain recombines TRBV25-1 with TRBJ2-3; the TRBD2 assignment by TCRdb is unverifiable without DNA. Per the germline V gene, CDR1 is MGHDK and CDR2 is SYGVNS. CDR3 size: 14 residues. CDR3 loop: CASSGLAGTDTQYF. Together with reference TRBV25-1 and TRBJ2-3, the CDR3 gives the full variable domain: EADIYQTPRYLVIGTGKKITLECSQTMGHDKMYWYQQDPGMELHLIHYSYGVNSTEKGDLSSESTVSRIRTEHFPLTLESARPSHTSQYLCASSGLAGTDTQYFGPGTRLTVL.

J is TRBJ2-1 and V is TRBV3-1; absent DNA, TCRdb's TRBD2 call cannot be checked. Germline values: CDR1 LGHDT, CDR2 YNNKEL (reference sequence). The CDR3 runs 13 residues. CDR3 amino acids: CASSQPLAVEQFF.

This chain connects TRBV12-3 or TRBV12-4 to TRBJ2-7; TCRdb outputs TRBD1, but without DNA this stays unchecked. There are 13 residues in the CDR3. The CDR3 sequence: CASSSPPTYEQYF.

The chain uses TRBV4-2 and TRBJ2-6; TCRdb's D call, TRBD1, is unchecked because there is no DNA. This CDR3 has 21 residues. Germline V lookup: CDR1 LGHNA, CDR2 YNFKEQ. This CDR3 reads CASSIGHSVGRGVSGANVLTF.

The rearrangement joins TRBV20-1 to TRBJ1-5. This CDR3 contains 18 residues. Germline CDR1 DFQATT, CDR2 SNEGSKA (reference sequence). The CDR3: CSASASGRSDYSNQPQHF.

The J gene is TRBJ1-4, the V gene TRBV5-5. CDR3 length: 13 amino acids. Germline loops: CDR1 SGHKS, CDR2 YYEKEE (reference sequence). CDR3 amino acids: CASSLAMSEKLFF.

J is TRBJ1-2 and V is TRBV7-9. This CDR3 contains 15 residues. Germline CDR1 SEHNR, CDR2 FQNEAQ (reference sequence). CDR3 in amino acids: CASGSHMMSNYGYTF.

This chain links TRBV7-2 with TRBJ1-1. The CDR3 loop spans 12 amino acids. Germline V gene lookup returns CDR1 SGHTA and CDR2 FQGNSA. The CDR3 spells CASSPRDTEAFF.

This CDR3 is CASSQQRASEQFF. This chain connects TRBV3-1 to TRBJ2-1; with no DNA, the TCRdb D assignment of TRBD2 cannot be verified. Germline lookup yields CDR1 LGHDT and CDR2 YNNKEL (reference sequence). This CDR3 has 13 amino acids.

This chain joins TRBV4-2 and TRBJ1-4; TCRdb gives TRBD1 as the D gene, but with no DNA this cannot be confirmed. Per germline, CDR1 LGHNA and CDR2 YNFKEQ. The CDR3 extends over 14 amino acids. CDR3 protein: CASSHGGQGEKLFF.

The J gene is TRBJ2-3, the V gene TRBV7-9; no DNA is available, so the TRBD1 call from TCRdb remains unchecked. CDR3 length: 16 residues. CDR1 SEHNR and CDR2 FQNEAQ come from the germline V gene (reference sequence). CDR3 amino acids: CASSLKRGEPTDTQYF.

The chain uses TRBV6-5 and TRBJ1-1; the D call of TRBD1 rests on TCRdb alone, since no DNA is present to check it. Germline V lookup: CDR1 MNHEY, CDR2 SVGAGI. The CDR3 runs 17 residues. The CDR3 protein is CASSYSRGGQGNFEAFF.

The chain couples TRBV5-6 to TRBJ2-7; the TCRdb D gene call, TRBD1, has no DNA to confirm it. In germline, CDR1 is SGHDT, CDR2 YYEEEE. This CDR3 has 12 residues. CDR3: CASSDRVYEQYF. The full variable domain, completed using reference TRBV5-6 and TRBJ2-7, is DAGVTQSPTHLIKTRGQQVTLRCSPKSGHDTVSWYQQALGQGPQFIFQYYEEEERQRGNFPDRFSGHQFPNYSSELNVNALLLGDSALYLCASSDRVYEQYFGPGTRLTVT.

This chain connects TRBV10-2 to TRBJ2-7. The CDR3 spans 13 residues. Germline V gene lookup returns CDR1 WSHSY and CDR2 SAAADI. The CDR3 here is CASSAGITYEQYF.

The V call is TRBV4-3, the J call TRBJ2-7. From germline, CDR1 is LGHNA and CDR2 YSLEER. The CDR3 has 14 amino acids. The CDR3 here is CASSQDRSAYEQYF.